These 6 T cell receptor beta chains share one sample of origin, sequenced in a study of cytomegalovirus exposure and HLA in healthy donors. 60 Vbeta and 13 Jbeta primers were used in PCR. Method: immunoSEQ multiplex PCR; TCRdb's copy keeps in-frame clones and lacks some. The sample includes under 85,000 clones, roughly three quarters of them seen just once. The sample taken for sequencing was PBMCs. Every receptor here comes from a man between 18 and 35 years old in good health and CMV-seronegative.

The rearrangement joins TRBV7-6 to TRBJ2-1, with 7 bases aligning to TRBD2. This CDR3 comprises 18 residues. Germline CDR1 reads SGHVS; CDR2 reads FNYEAQ. The V gene end was trimmed by 1 base and the J gene end by 5 bases; junction bases not matched to a gene: 14. The CDR3 region has the DNA TGTGCCAGCAGCTTAGAGGGGCTGAACCCGGGGGGTCACAATGAGCAGTTCTTC. Amino acids: CASSLEGLNPGGHNEQFF.

A single count supports this clone. V and J are TRBV7-9 and TRBJ2-1, with 11 nucleotides matching TRBD2. The CDR3 runs 19 residues. Germline CDR1 reads SEHNR; CDR2 reads FQNEAQ (reference sequence). Trimming took 5 bases from V and 0 from J; bases not matched to a gene: 12. Here the CDR3 DNA reads TGTGCCAGCAGCGAACCTAGCGGGGGGTTTTCCAGCTCCTACAATGAGCAGTTCTTC. Amino acid sequence: CASSEPSGGFSSSYNEQFF.

The chain has TRBV5-1 and TRBJ1-1; D is possibly TRBD1 (5 bases). V was clipped by 4 bases and J by 0 bases, with 7 bases between them. The length of the CDR3 is 13 residues. CDR1 is SGHRS and CDR2 is YFSETQ in the germline V gene. The CDR3 reads CASSPDMNTEAFF. For the CDR3, the DNA is TGCGCCAGCAGCCCGGACATGAACACTGAAGCTTTCTTT.

The chain uses TRBV7-2 and TRBJ2-1, with 10 nucleotides matching TRBD1. The CDR3 spans 15 residues. Trimming at V came to 6 bases and at J to 3 bases, leaving 5 bases not matched to a gene. Germline CDR1 is SGHTA and CDR2 is FQGNSA. The CDR3, as DNA: TGTGCCAGCAGTTCCGACAGGGGGCTCTACAATGAGCAGTTCTTC. Protein sequence: CASSSDRGLYNEQFF.

The chain employs TRBV19 and TRBJ2-3, with a weak D call TRBD2 (7 bases). The CDR3 consists of 12 residues. Germline CDR1 reads LNHDA; CDR2 reads SQIVND (reference sequence). V lost 11 bases and J 3 bases, leaving 12 bases between the germline ends. Written as DNA, the CDR3 is TGTGCCTGTAAGGGGGGGACAGATACGCAGTATTTT. It encodes CACKGGTDTQYF.

The CDR3 loop is CASRFGVTNEKLFF. Written as DNA, the CDR3 is TGTGCCAGCAGATTCGGGGTTACTAATGAAAAACTGTTTTTT. This chain joins TRBV6-5 and TRBJ1-4; no definite D call. CDR1 and CDR2 from the germline V gene are MNHEY and SVGAGI. The CDR3 spans 14 residues. V was clipped by 6 bases and J by 2 bases, with 10 bases between them.